This T cell receptor (beta chain) was observed in a study of human T cells and chemical hapten exposure. At least ten counts were recorded for this clonotype. Its specificity is not known. Time point reported: patch test 2, 6 weeks after DPC sensitization. As to treatment: therapeutic diphenylcyclopropenone sensitization with weekly scalp DPC. Investigators collected blood before applying each patch test. This CDR3 is built from 15 residues. Trimming stripped 8 bases from V and 2 bases from J, with 16 bases between. TCRdb re-derived calls from the RACE reads in MiXCR, one entry per CDR3 protein. The repertoire holds 65,000 to 90,000 distinct CDR3 sequences, more than 6.5% seen once, with 1% to 1.5% in the top ten. Overall study results and limits: Once DPC sensitization occurred, TCRs above 1 in 1000 frequency showed no change.

This TCR was recovered from a woman aged 25 to 39 with alopecia areata. Some clones in this sample may be carry-over from other donors' samples. The sample in question was whole blood, obtained in connection with sensitization to the hapten diphenylcyclopropenone (DPC). The rearrangement uses TRBV12-3 or TRBV12-4 and TRBJ2-1; D is possibly TRBD1 (5 bases). The CDR3 is CASPQRRGPYNEQFF. As DNA, the CDR3 is TGTGCCAGCCCCCAAAGAAGGGGCCCCTACAATGAGCAGTTCTTC.